The rows below give T cell receptor beta chains drawn from one sample of a study of identical twins. One entry per CDR3 protein, called by TCRdb with MiXCR from the 5' RACE reads. The table includes 450,000 or so distinct CDR3 sequences, 11% to 15% detected once. A further study also used this sample, focusing on yellow fever vaccine responses in identical twins.

Material for sequencing was CD4+ T cells sorted from blood. These receptors were collected from a woman between 18 and 29 years old in good health. Both conserved end residues are part of each CDR3. A D gene is named only where the DNA matches it firmly. The size of a clone is reported for some rows only, either as once, few or many, or as a class for expanded clones.

clone_size	v_call	j_call	d_call	cdr3_aa	cdr3_nt
-	TRBV30	TRBJ2-3	-	CACQPQVADTQYF	TGTGCCTGCCAACCCCAAGTCGCAGATACGCAGTATTTT
-	TRBV11-2	TRBJ2-2	TRBD2	CASTNSGGYGELFF	TGTGCCAGCACCAATAGCGGGGGGTACGGGGAGCTGTTTTTT
-	TRBV20-1	TRBJ2-7	TRBD1	CSARDPWTGSYEQYF	TGCAGTGCTAGAGACCCGTGGACAGGGAGCTACGAGCAGTACTTC
-	TRBV2	TRBJ2-5	-	CASSDRGQETQYF	TGTGCCAGCAGTGATCGGGGACAAGAGACCCAGTACTTC
few	TRBV9	TRBJ2-7	-	CASSVGERGYEQYF	TGTGCCAGCAGCGTAGGTGAACGGGGCTACGAGCAGTACTTC
-	TRBV7-2	TRBJ2-1	-	CASSLGQGLGDNEQFF	TGTGCCAGCAGCTTAGGGCAGGGTTTGGGGGACAATGAGCAGTTCTTC
many	TRBV7-2	TRBJ2-7	TRBD1	CASSTGGSWVGQYF	TGTGCCAGCAGTACAGGGGGCTCTTGGGTAGGGCAGTACTTC
few	TRBV5-5	TRBJ2-5	-	CASSLDFWGGRETQYF	TGTGCCAGCAGCTTAGACTTTTGGGGGGGCCGGGAGACCCAGTACTTC
-	TRBV6-5	TRBJ2-2	TRBD1	CASSYSRQGHTGELFF	TGTGCCAGCAGTTACTCTAGACAGGGGCACACCGGGGAGCTGTTTTTT
many	TRBV7-9	TRBJ2-4	-	CASSRPPADSNIQYF	TGTGCCAGCAGCCGGCCTCCGGCGGATTCAAACATTCAGTACTTC
-	TRBV12-3/TRBV12-4	TRBJ1-2	-	CASSRTGLPTYGYTF	TGTGCCAGCAGTCGAACGGGACTGCCTACCTATGGCTACACCTTC
few	TRBV2	TRBJ1-2	-	CASSGNGFYGYTF	TGTGCCAGCAGTGGGAACGGATTCTATGGCTACACCTTC
few	TRBV20-1	TRBJ2-3	-	CSAMWGNTQYF	TGCAGTGCTATGTGGGGGAATACGCAGTATTTT
few	TRBV30	TRBJ2-7	-	CAWSADIRGNEQYF	TGTGCCTGGAGCGCGGACATAAGAGGGAACGAGCAGTACTTC
few	TRBV12-3/TRBV12-4	TRBJ1-1	-	CASRPPGRFGSEAFF	TGTGCCAGCAGACCCCCCGGGCGGTTTGGCTCTGAAGCTTTCTTT
-	TRBV6-1	TRBJ1-5	TRBD1	CASSEGQGGNQPQHF	TGTGCCAGCAGTGAGGGACAGGGAGGCAATCAGCCCCAGCATTTT